This TCR beta chain was sequenced for a study of cytotoxic CD8 clonotypes in ibrutinib-treated CLL. Broader study findings: Public clonotypes, rarely seen, contracted or held steady on treatment.

This clone has at least ten counts. Its antigen is not identified. CDR1 is SGHRS, CDR2 YFSETQ, per germline. Trimming cost V 1 base and J 5 bases; bases outside gene matches: 6. This CDR3 is built from 17 residues. Only in-frame clones appear in the TCRdb table, and some are missing; sequencing was by immunoSEQ multiplex PCR. Of about 50,000 clones listed, around three fifths are singletons. The rearrangement uses TRBV5-1 and TRBJ2-2; 12 bases align to TRBD2. The origin of this receptor is a human donor with chronic lymphocytic leukemia. Material: PBMCs, obtained after 24 months of ibrutinib treatment. The CDR3 sequence: CASSLRLAGVTTGELFF. Written as DNA, the CDR3 is TGCGCCAGCAGCTTGAGACTAGCGGGGGTCACGACCGGGGAGCTGTTTTTT.